The 29 T cell receptor beta chains below all came from one sample that was sequenced in a study of shared clonotypes between healthy human individuals. TCRdb's table, derived via immunoSEQ multiplex PCR, lists solely in-frame clones and lacks some. The table has nearly 750,000 clones, roughly 72% seen once; the top ten hold about 1.7%. Sequenced sample: memory CD4+ T cells sorted from blood. Subset defined: CD45RA-negative fraction. The receptors shown here come from a woman in her twenties or thirties in good health.

V and J are TRBV5-6 and TRBJ2-1; 8 bases line up with TRBD2. The CDR3 is 14 amino acids. Looked up from germline, CDR1 is SGHDT and CDR2 is YYEEEE. V gave up 2 bases and J gave up 7 bases; unmatched junction bases: 5. The CDR3 nucleotides are TGTGCCAGCAGCTTTACGGGAGGGCGGAATGAGCAGTTCTTC. Its translation: CASSFTGGRNEQFF.

The chain recombines TRBV5-1 with TRBJ2-1; 7 bases line up with TRBD2. CDR3 length equals 15 residues. Looked up from germline, CDR1 is SGHRS and CDR2 is YFSETQ. V lost 4 bases, J lost 2 bases, and 6 bases stayed unmatched. CDR3 loop: CASSGTIFTYNEQFF. The CDR3, as DNA: TGCGCCAGCAGCGGGACTATCTTCACCTACAATGAGCAGTTCTTC.

The V and J genes are TRBV28 and TRBJ1-1; no clear D gene. CDR1 and CDR2 from the germline V gene are MDHEN and SYDVKM. V was shortened by 3 bases and J by 0 bases, with 20 bases between the two germline ends. The CDR3 spans 18 residues. In nucleotides, the CDR3 is TGTGCCAGCAGTTTTTTCGGGCTGCCTGGGTCCATGAACACTGAAGCTTTCTTT. Translation gives CASSFFGLPGSMNTEAFF.

This clone was observed at least ten times. The gene calls are TRBV6-6 and TRBJ2-7; tentatively, D is TRBD1 (5 bases). Germline V CDR1 and CDR2: MNHNY, SVGAGI (reference sequence). The CDR3 totals 12 residues. Between the trimmed V and J ends, which lost 8 bases and 1 base, there was a span of 9 bases. In DNA form, the CDR3 reads TGTGCCAGCGGGGCCACATCCTACGAGCAGTACTTC. Protein sequence: CASGATSYEQYF.

A single count supports this clone. The J gene is TRBJ2-7, the V gene TRBV4-1; a possible D gene is TRBD1 (6 bases). The germline CDR1 and CDR2 sequences are MGHRA and YSYEKL. V gave up 1 base and J gave up 5 bases, with 15 bases separating them. The CDR3 has 15 amino acids. CDR3 DNA sequence: TGCGCCAGCAGCCAAGGACAGGCCAAGTTCGACGAGCAGTACTTC. Its translation is CASSQGQAKFDEQYF.

V is TRBV10-3 and J is TRBJ1-6; 8 positions match TRBD1. Germline values: CDR1 ENHRY, CDR2 SYGVKD. The CDR3 spans 15 residues. V lost 10 bases to trimming and J lost 9 bases; unmatched junction nucleotides: 14. As DNA, the CDR3 is TGTGCCAGCAGCCGACAGGGGATGAACGGTTCACCCCTCCACTTT. Protein: CASSRQGMNGSPLHF.

The chain employs TRBV11-2 and TRBJ1-2; TRBD1 might be the D (5 bases). The CDR3 contains 15 residues. Germline values: CDR1 SGHAT, CDR2 FQNNGV. Between the trimmed V and J ends, which lost 1 base and 4 bases, there was a span of 13 bases. The CDR3 coding sequence is TGTGCCAGCAGCTTAGGGGGGGTAACAGGCTATGGCTACACCTTC. Its translation is CASSLGGVTGYGYTF.

V usage is TRBV7-3 and J usage is TRBJ1-2; D is unclear. The V end lost 2 bases, the J end lost 3 bases, and 7 bases lay between the germline ends. Germline lookup yields CDR1 SGHTA and CDR2 FQGTGA. The CDR3 sequence is 13 residues long. The chain's CDR3 is CASSLGVYYGYTF. The CDR3 DNA is TGTGCCAGCAGCTTAGGGGTATACTATGGCTACACCTTC.

This clone was detected only a few times. This chain uses TRBV30 with TRBJ2-1; 7 nucleotides agree with TRBD2. CDR1 is GTSNPN, CDR2 SVGIG, per germline (reference sequence). The CDR3 length is 13 residues. The V and J ends lost 3 bases and 7 bases, in that order; junction bases with no gene match: 6. The CDR3 is CAWRAGTFNEQFF. CDR3 DNA: TGTGCCTGGAGAGCGGGAACCTTTAATGAGCAGTTCTTC.

This clone showed up just a few times. The V call is TRBV27, the J call TRBJ2-7; perhaps D is TRBD1 or TRBD2 (5 bases each). The CDR3 contains 14 residues. Germline assignment: CDR1 MNHEY and CDR2 SMNVEV (reference sequence). The V and J ends lost 3 bases and 2 bases respectively, with 11 bases between them. The DNA for the CDR3 is TGTGCCAGCAGTTTGGACCGGGGCCCCTACGAGCAGTACTTC. It is translated as CASSLDRGPYEQYF.

This clone was counted between two and nine times. The V and J genes are TRBV5-7 and TRBJ1-5; D might be TRBD1 (5 bases). TRBV5-7 falls under the ORF class, with uncertain function. This CDR3 has 15 residues. V shed 0 bases and J shed 6 bases, with 13 bases lying between them. CDR3 nucleotide sequence: TGTGCCAGCAGCTTGGCCTACGGGGCGAGTCAGCCCCAGCATTTT. Translation: CASSLAYGASQPQHF.

V usage is TRBV9 and J usage is TRBJ2-7, with D possibly called TRBD1 or TRBD2 (7 bases each). The CDR3 has 14 amino acids. The V end was cut by 4 bases, the J end by 4 bases, with 15 bases between. The germline CDR1 and CDR2 sequences are SGDLS and YYNGEE. CDR3 sequence: CASSLGGTEYEQYF. CDR3 bases: TGTGCCAGCAGCCTGGGGGGGACAGAATACGAGCAGTACTTC.

This chain links TRBV29-1 with TRBJ2-3; 7 bases map to TRBD2. CDR3 length: 17 residues. Germline V CDR1 and CDR2: SQVTM, ANQGSEA. J gave up 2 bases and V 6 bases, and 17 bases lay outside the gene matches. The CDR3 spells CSVMEGFGGRATDTQYF. For the CDR3, the DNA is TGCAGCGTGATGGAAGGCTTCGGTGGGAGGGCCACAGATACGCAGTATTTT.

This clone appeared many times. The chain joins TRBV9 to TRBJ2-2; 10 bases fit TRBD2. Germline V lookup: CDR1 SGDLS, CDR2 YYNGEE. The trim removed 0 bases at V and 6 bases at J, leaving 8 bases unmatched. CDR3 length: 17 amino acids. CDR3 sequence reads: CASSVVPAGGLPGELFF. DNA for the CDR3: TGTGCCAGCAGCGTAGTCCCAGCGGGAGGGTTGCCCGGGGAGCTGTTTTTT. Complete variable domain (other parts from reference TRBV9 and TRBJ2-2): DSGVTQTPKHLITATGQRVTLRCSPRSGDLSVYWYQQSLDQGLQFLIQYYNGEERAKGNILERFSAQQFPDLHSELNLSSLELGDSALYFCASSVVPAGGLPGELFFGEGSRLTVL.

V gene TRBV27 combines with J gene TRBJ2-7, with unresolved D. Germline values: CDR1 MNHEY, CDR2 SMNVEV (reference sequence). The V end lost 2 bases, the J end lost 2 bases, and 1 base lay between the germline ends. The CDR3 loop spans 11 amino acids. The CDR3 protein is CASSLPYEQYF. Here the CDR3 DNA reads TGTGCCAGCAGTTTACCCTACGAGCAGTACTTC.

Worth noting for this clone: At one end, the junction sequence differs from germline, possibly due to a read error. The chain recombines TRBV5-1 with TRBJ2-7; D is possibly TRBD1 or TRBD2 (5 bases each). Germline loops: CDR1 SGHRS, CDR2 YFSETQ. The CDR3 contains 15 residues. Here the CDR3 reads CASSFGDGFYNEKYF. The CDR3 bases are TGCGCCAGCAGCTTCGGGGACGGGTTTTACAACGAGAAGTACTTC.

The J gene is TRBJ2-5, the V gene TRBV5-1; maybe TRBD1 (6 bases). The CDR3 covers 16 residues. The germline V gene encodes CDR1 SGHRS and CDR2 YFSETQ. The V end lost 0 bases, the J end lost 5 bases, and 17 bases lay between the germline ends. CDR3 sequence reads: CASSLGQAYLVETQYF. CDR3 coding DNA: TGCGCCAGCAGCTTGGGACAGGCCTATTTGGTCGAGACCCAGTACTTC.

The rearrangement joins TRBV15 to TRBJ1-2; TRBD1 matches 8 bases. Germline V CDR1 and CDR2: LNHNV, YYDKDF (reference sequence). V lost 0 bases to trimming and J lost 7 bases; unmatched junction nucleotides: 4. The CDR3 totals 14 residues. CDR3: CATSRERTGIGYTF. The CDR3 region has the DNA TGTGCCACCAGCAGAGAACGGACAGGGATTGGCTACACCTTC.

A single count supports this clone. CDR3 sequence (DNA): TGTGCCAGCAGCTTATGGCAGGGCCCTTACGAGCAGTACTTC. As protein: CASSLWQGPYEQYF. This chain connects TRBV7-8 to TRBJ2-7; D may be TRBD1 (5 bases). The CDR3 sequence is 14 residues long. Trimming removed 2 bases from V and 4 bases from J, with 12 bases in between. In germline, CDR1 is SGHVS, CDR2 FQNEAQ.

This sequence joins TRBV2 and TRBJ2-1; D is perhaps TRBD2 (5 bases). The CDR3 has 14 amino acids. Per the germline V gene, CDR1 is SNHLY and CDR2 is FYNNEI. The ends were cut back, 3 bases at V and 7 bases at J, with 13 bases in the middle. The CDR3 DNA sequence: TGTGCCAGCAGTGACGGGGTGTCACGGAATGAGCAGTTCTTC. Its translation: CASSDGVSRNEQFF.

The V gene is TRBV27, the J gene TRBJ1-2; TRBD1 is a possible D gene (6 bases). The germline V gene has CDR1 MNHEY and CDR2 SMNVEV (reference sequence). The V end lost 7 bases, the J end lost 2 bases, and 17 bases lay between the germline ends. This CDR3 comprises 15 residues. The CDR3 protein is CASTRTAQPNYGYTF. As DNA, the CDR3 is TGTGCCAGCACCCGGACAGCCCAACCCAACTATGGCTACACCTTC.

The chain is built from TRBV6-1 and TRBJ2-7; 11 bases align to TRBD2. Germline CDR1 and CDR2: MNHNS and SASEGT. V shed 6 bases and J 6 bases; nucleotides not matched to a gene: 10. The CDR3 contains 15 residues. The CDR3 loop reads CASRTTSGRTSEQYF. The CDR3 DNA sequence: TGTGCCAGCAGGACTACTAGCGGGAGAACCTCCGAGCAGTACTTC.

This clone has just a few counts. This chain uses TRBV9 with TRBJ2-3; unclear D gene. The CDR3 is 15 residues long. V lost 0 bases and J 0 bases, leaving 8 bases between the germline ends. Germline V CDR1 and CDR2: SGDLS, YYNGEE. The DNA of the CDR3 is TGTGCCAGCAGCGTAGGGGCATCTAGCACAGATACGCAGTATTTT. Its protein product is CASSVGASSTDTQYF.

This clone appeared a few times. The chain employs TRBV10-3 and TRBJ2-6; 12 positions agree with TRBD2. The ends lost 6 bases at V and 4 bases at J; junction bases unmatched: 10. Per the germline V gene, CDR1 is ENHRY and CDR2 is SYGVKD. This CDR3 has 18 amino acids. The CDR3 coding sequence is TGTGCCATCAGGTCTAGCGGGAGGGGCTCTTCGGGGGCCAACGTCCTGACTTTC. Translation: CAIRSSGRGSSGANVLTF.

The chain uses TRBV7-9 and TRBJ2-1; D is unresolved. This CDR3 contains 14 residues. Trimming took 3 bases from V and 5 from J, leaving 11 bases between them. The germline CDR1 and CDR2 sequences are SEHNR and FQNEAQ (reference sequence). Here the CDR3 DNA reads TGTGCCAGCAGCTTTATGGCGGCGGACAATGAGCAGTTCTTC. It is translated as CASSFMAADNEQFF.

In this sample, this clone turned up a few times. Within the sample, other DNA sequences also encode this same CDR3. This chain joins TRBV29-1 and TRBJ2-3, with D maybe TRBD2 (7 bases). The CDR3 has 15 residues. CDR1 SQVTM and CDR2 ANQGSEA come from the germline V gene. Trimming took 5 bases from V and 6 from J, leaving 21 bases between them. CDR3: CSVNGVVGGRDTQYF. CDR3 DNA: TGCAGCGTTAATGGGGTGGTGGGGGGGCGGGATACGCAGTATTTT.

The V gene is TRBV6-5, the J gene TRBJ2-2; D could derive from TRBD1 or TRBD2 (5 bases each). Per the germline V gene, CDR1 is MNHEY and CDR2 is SVGAGI. Between the trimmed V and J ends, which lost 6 bases and 7 bases, there was a span of 18 bases. The CDR3 covers 15 residues. The CDR3 is CASRLTGAGIGELFF. The CDR3 coding sequence is TGTGCCAGCAGACTAACCGGGGCTGGCATCGGGGAGCTGTTTTTT.

As for this clone: A clone one base away is much larger, so this may be a read error. Other DNA variants within this sample encode the same CDR3. The chain is built from TRBV9 and TRBJ2-2; D is ambiguous. The CDR3 is 14 residues long. V was shortened by 0 bases and J by 1 base, with 4 bases between the two germline ends. Germline V lookup: CDR1 SGDLS, CDR2 YYNGEE. The CDR3 nucleotides read TGTGCCAGCAGCGTAGCGGGGAACACCGGGGAGCTGTTTTTT. Its translation: CASSVAGNTGELFF.

This CDR3 reads CASKQEEQPQHF. The CDR3, as DNA: TGTGCCAGCAAGCAGGAGGAGCAGCCCCAGCATTTT. The chain joins TRBV6-6 to TRBJ1-5; D is undetermined. Germline CDR1 is MNHNY and CDR2 is SVGAGI (reference sequence). This CDR3 has 12 amino acids. V was cut by 7 bases and J by 7 bases, with 11 bases left in between.